A single sample is the source of the 14 T cell receptor beta chains below, sequenced in a study of CDR3 diversity in severe acne. TCRdb ran MiXCR on the PCR reads and lists one entry per CDR3 protein. The repertoire holds almost 85,000 distinct CDR3 sequences, with 50% to 65% as singletons. The sequencing input was blood. The receptors originated from a male donor in good health, without acne.

Points on this clonotype: This may come from a read error, since a much larger clone is one base off. V is TRBV27 and J is TRBJ2-7; 8 bases agree with TRBD1. This CDR3 comprises 16 residues. With V trimmed by 0 bases and J by 5 bases, 9 bases remained unmatched. Germline lookup yields CDR1 MNHEY and CDR2 SMNVEV (reference sequence). CDR3 DNA: TGTGCCAGCAGTTTATCCTTCTGGACAGGGATCCACGAGCAGTACTTC. It encodes CASSLSFWTGIHEQYF.

This clonotype was picked up a small number of times. The gene calls are TRBV20-1 and TRBJ2-6; D gene ambiguous. This CDR3 comprises 14 residues. CDR1 is DFQATT, CDR2 SNEGSKA, per germline (reference sequence). The V end lost 6 bases, the J end lost 2 bases, and 11 bases lay between the germline ends. CDR3 protein: CSAIVQAGANVLTF. CDR3 coding DNA: TGCAGTGCGATCGTCCAGGCTGGGGCCAACGTCCTGACTTTC.

The chain employs TRBV6-1 and TRBJ2-3, with 10 bases matching TRBD2. Germline-derived CDR1 and CDR2 are MNHNS and SASEGT. This CDR3 contains 17 residues. The trim removed 3 bases at V and 0 bases at J, leaving 6 bases unmatched. The CDR3 region has the DNA TGTGCCAGCAGTGAGGCTAGCGGGGGCGCTAGCACAGATACGCAGTATTTT. It encodes CASSEASGGASTDTQYF.

This clonotype was seen a handful of times. The chain combines TRBV27 with TRBJ1-1; 10 bases agree with TRBD1. CDR3 length equals 16 residues. Germline V gene sequence: CDR1 MNHEY, CDR2 SMNVEV (reference sequence). The ends lost 6 bases at V and 4 bases at J; junction bases unmatched: 11. CDR3 amino acids: CASSHPTGTGVTEAFF. CDR3 bases: TGTGCCAGCAGCCATCCAACCGGGACAGGGGTCACTGAAGCTTTCTTT.

The rearrangement uses TRBV4-1 and TRBJ1-2; 7 nucleotides align to TRBD1. The germline V gene has CDR1 MGHRA and CDR2 YSYEKL. The CDR3 has 17 amino acids. Germline trimming cut 3 bases from V and 7 bases from J; bases unmatched to any gene: 17. CDR3 sequence: CASSHVGGSRGDFGYTF. CDR3 DNA: TGCGCCAGCAGCCATGTTGGGGGAAGCAGGGGGGACTTTGGCTACACCTTC.

The CDR3 region is CASSLKGGTYEQYF. The CDR3, as DNA: TGTGCCAGCAGCTTAAAAGGGGGGACCTACGAGCAGTACTTC. The chain combines TRBV7-3 with TRBJ2-7, with D perhaps being TRBD1 or TRBD2 (6 bases each). Germline CDR1 reads SGHTA; CDR2 reads FQGTGA. The CDR3 consists of 14 residues. V lost 1 base, J lost 2 bases, and 9 bases lay in between.

This clonotype was found many times. The CDR3 region is CASSEEGPEAFF. The CDR3 DNA reads TGTGCCAGCAGTGAGGAGGGGCCTGAAGCTTTCTTT. The gene calls are TRBV2 and TRBJ1-1; D possibly corresponds to TRBD1 (5 bases). Trimming cost V 3 bases and J 6 bases, with 8 bases left between them. The germline V gene has CDR1 SNHLY and CDR2 FYNNEI. The CDR3 consists of 12 residues.

As regards this clonotype: The missing conserved phenylalanine or tryptophan at the end of this CDR3 makes a read error likely. The DNA is left out, because the CDR3 cannot be placed on it with certainty; the CDR3 is given as TCRdb lists it. This chain joins TRBV20-1 and TRBJ1-6; TRBD1, the D gene given by the table, was not confirmed from the DNA. The length of the CDR3 is 9 amino acids, counting both ends. CDR1 is DFQATT, CDR2 SNEGSKA, per germline (reference sequence). This CDR3 is CSARGGGPI.

The chain uses TRBV20-1 and TRBJ2-7, with TRBD2 identical over 7 bases. The CDR3 length is 12 residues. Trimming removed 3 bases from V and 7 bases from J; junction bases left unmatched: 6. Per the germline V gene, CDR1 is DFQATT and CDR2 is SNEGSKA (reference sequence). The CDR3 here is CSASKSGGEQYF. CDR3 DNA: TGCAGTGCTAGTAAATCCGGGGGGGAGCAGTACTTC.

The chain links TRBV2 to TRBJ1-1; the D gene is possibly TRBD1 (5 bases). Trimming left V 6 bases short and J 6 bases short, with 8 bases between. From germline, CDR1 is SNHLY and CDR2 FYNNEI. The CDR3 loop spans 11 amino acids. CDR3 residues: CASRGGAEAFF. CDR3 bases: TGTGCCAGCAGGGGGGGGGCTGAAGCTTTCTTT.

The chain recombines TRBV7-8 with TRBJ1-1; 9 nucleotides agree with TRBD1. The CDR3 length is 15 residues. Germline CDR1 is SGHVS and CDR2 is FQNEAQ. With 0 bases clipped from V and 7 bases from J, the junction kept 6 bases outside the gene matches. CDR3 sequence: CASSLARTGGDEAFF. CDR3 bases: TGTGCCAGCAGCTTAGCGCGTACAGGGGGCGATGAAGCTTTCTTT.

The V gene is TRBV9, the J gene TRBJ2-3; 7 bases match TRBD1. Germline CDR1 SGDLS, CDR2 YYNGEE. The J segment lost 13 bases and the V segment lost 4 bases, leaving 18 bases of the junction unmatched. This CDR3 has 15 residues. The CDR3 coding sequence is TGTGCCAGCAGCCCACCCCCGGGGCAGGGGGACGACAAGTATTTT. Amino acids: CASSPPPGQGDDKYF.

This clonotype was seen ten or more times. A much larger clone differs by one base, so this may be a read error. The final CDR3 position lacks the conserved phenylalanine or tryptophan, pointing to a likely read error. The chain uses TRBV2 and TRBJ1-2; D ambiguous. Trimming took 9 bases from V and 5 from J, leaving 19 bases between them. The CDR3 sequence is 14 residues long. Germline values: CDR1 SNHLY, CDR2 FYNNEI. CDR3 nucleotide sequence: TGTGCCAGTACCCCGGGGTTTTCTCGGTATGGCTACACCCTC. Amino acid sequence: CASTPGFSRYGYTL.

The chain uses TRBV7-6 and TRBJ2-5, with 13 nucleotides matching TRBD2. Trimming cost V 7 bases and J 5 bases; bases outside gene matches: 7. The CDR3 is made up of 15 amino acids. Germline values: CDR1 SGHVS, CDR2 FNYEAQ. CDR3 in DNA: TGTGCCAGCACCTGGACTAGCGGGAGTTTGGAGACCCAGTACTTC. The encoded protein is CASTWTSGSLETQYF.